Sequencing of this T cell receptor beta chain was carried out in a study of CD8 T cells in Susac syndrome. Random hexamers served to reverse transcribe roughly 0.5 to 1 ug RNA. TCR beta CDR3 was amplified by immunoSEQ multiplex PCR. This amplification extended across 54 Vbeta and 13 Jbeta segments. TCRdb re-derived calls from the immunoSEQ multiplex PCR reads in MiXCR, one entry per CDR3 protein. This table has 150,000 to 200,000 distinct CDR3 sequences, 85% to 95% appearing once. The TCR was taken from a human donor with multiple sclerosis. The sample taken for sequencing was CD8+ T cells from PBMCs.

CDR3 coding DNA: TGTGCCAGCAGCCTCCCGGGGGGCGATGGCTACACCTTC. Translating gives CASSLPGGDGYTF. The chain combines TRBV12-3 or TRBV12-4 with TRBJ1-2; a possible D gene is TRBD1 (6 bases). Between the trimmed V and J ends, which lost 6 bases and 6 bases, there was a span of 14 bases. The CDR3 has 13 amino acids.